This TCR beta chain comes out of a study of T cell responses to AZD1222 COVID-19 vaccine (TCRdb year 2021). For context, the study as a whole: A total of about 250 trial participants underwent TCR sequencing, of whom 200 to 220 had received two doses of AZD1222 and about 25 had received two doses of the MenACWY control vaccine. Trial participants were enrolled into age subgroups of 18-55, 56-69 and 70-plus years, which contained approximately 150, 28 and 58 TCR-sequenced participants, respectively. The full study reports these points: Most participants were white British and females outnumbered males, and the authors suggested that clonal diversity may have been underestimated. Reportedly, close to half of the unique spike-specific TCRs recognized epitopes lying outside the regions that are mutated in the B.1.351 and B.1.1.7 variants. No day 14 peak-response samples were available, so repertoires were characterized only after the peak T cell response. Only a handful of AZD1222 recipients were SARS-CoV-2 seropositive at baseline, limiting conclusions about previously exposed vaccinees. The 56-69-year group was small, and its depth increase did not reach significance, likely because of low power. After two AZD1222 doses, both the breadth and the depth of spike-specific TCRs were significantly higher than at day 0 and than in MenACWY recipients. CD4 TCRs associated with the vaccine covered the entire spike protein, and the dominant responses were in regions 160-218 and 743-854.

Trimming takes 2 bases off V and 5 bases off J; junction bases not matched to a gene: 9. The CDR3 starts with the cysteine, ends with the phenylalanine, and has 16 residues. Only the CDR3 portion is preserved as DNA: 48 bases, with reading frame beginning at the first base. From the germline V gene, CDR1 is KGHSY and CDR2 is FQNENV. According to the study, the label for this sample's time point signals: about 28 days (+/-7) after the second vaccine dose. The sample's treatment or condition label is to be understood as: meningococcal conjugate vaccine given as trial control. The vaccinee samples were drawn from two UK trials, COV001 and COV002, one of which was a single-blind randomized controlled phase 2/3 trial testing AZD1222 (ChAdOx1 nCoV-19) in healthy adults. Trial participant PBMC samples were collected at day 0 and day 28 after the second dose for TCRbeta chain sequencing. In regard to this clone: Its antigen is still unknown. One base away there is no much larger clone; base qualities are not given.

The CDR3 regions of human TCRbeta chains were analyzed by immunosequencing. In the source study's methods: Repertoire TCRs were matched against a reference library of SARS-CoV-2-specific TCRs generated with the MIRA antigen-specificity platform. Breadth was defined as the fraction of unique TCRs that were SARS-CoV-2-associated. Depth was defined as the fraction of total T cells that were SARS-CoV-2-associated. Using the MIRA data, each spike-specific TCR was mapped to the spike region that the TCR reacts to and placed in a CD4 or CD8 class. Log10-transformed breadth and depth values were compared by one-way ANOVA with Sidak's multiple comparisons tests. The source is immuneACCESS, and TCRdb retained only in-frame sequences with V and J called. Part of the clones is not carried over; for the studies checked, unresolved V genes explain less than half of this, and the remainder is unexplained. V and J calls and clone size come straight from that table; D and trimming were deduced from the DNA. The sample table records approximately 150,000 clones; about 90% of these occur just once. The ten largest clones represent roughly 7.5% of the sample.

Source: peripheral blood, taken 28 days after the second dose of the MenACWY control vaccine. This TCR came from an adult who received the MenACWY meningococcal vaccine as a control. Rearrangement joined TRBV16 to TRBJ1-1, with 9 middle bases fitting TRBD1. The sequence in DNA is TGTGCCAGCAGCCAACACAAACAGGGGGCGGGTACTGAAGCTTTCTTT. Translation gives CASSQHKQGAGTEAFF.